A selection of T cell receptor beta chains follows, all from one sample in a study of cytomegalovirus exposure and HLA in healthy donors. Libraries were prepared by immunoSEQ multiplex PCR; TCRdb keeps only in-frame clonotypes and omits some of them. The table has roughly 140,000 clones, approximately 72% seen once. The source material was PBMCs. The receptors here all came from a man aged 40-49 years in good health and CMV-seronegative. Both conserved end residues are part of each CDR3. Rows may omit the clone size; those that give it use once, few, many or a size class.

V gene	J gene	clone size	CDR3 protein
TRBV2	TRBJ2-3	NA	CASGEGPSTDTQYF
TRBV27	TRBJ2-5	NA	CASSPSRGETQYF
TRBV6-1	TRBJ2-2	NA	CASGGGFESGELFF
TRBV10-3	TRBJ2-7	NA	CAISGAGGSYEQYF
TRBV19	TRBJ2-2	NA	CASSGGKNTGELFF
TRBV5-4	TRBJ2-7	NA	CASSLGPSGRPYEQYF
TRBV7-9	TRBJ1-3	NA	CASRTGSGNTIYF
TRBV30	TRBJ2-3	NA	CALLGTSGSYTQYF
TRBV6-1	TRBJ1-4	NA	CASSPFGTAEKLFF
TRBV7-9	TRBJ1-2	NA	CASSPGQGAYGYTF
TRBV7-9	TRBJ2-7	once	CSSSSEGLEQYF
TRBV19	TRBJ1-5	NA	CASSKRNQPQHF
TRBV5-1	TRBJ2-3	NA	CASSESGGVSDTQYF
TRBV7-8	TRBJ2-7	NA	CASSSIQGALYEQYF
TRBV7-2	TRBJ1-1	NA	CASSGRQKMNTEAFF
TRBV11-2	TRBJ2-7	NA	CASSLSGYEQYF
TRBV7-6	TRBJ2-7	NA	CASSLVGGDYEQYF
TRBV10-3	TRBJ2-3	NA	CAIRAIAGGLTDTQYF
TRBV6-5	TRBJ2-7	few	CASSTTGTGNYEQYF
TRBV6-1	TRBJ1-1	once	CASSTEGNTEAFF
TRBV10-3	TRBJ2-7	NA	CAIKETGQGSEQYF
TRBV6-6	TRBJ2-2	NA	CASRLAGAGELFF
TRBV6-5	TRBJ1-1	few	CASSLLSGGGGEAFF
TRBV28	TRBJ2-3	NA	CASSLVSGVIDTQYF
TRBV7-2	TRBJ2-7	few	CASSIRQANYEQYF
TRBV7-8	TRBJ2-5	NA	CASSPQRGPQETQYF
TRBV29-1	TRBJ2-1	NA	CSVLPSSYNEQFF
TRBV4-1	TRBJ2-1	NA	CASSLTRSSYNEQFF
TRBV30	TRBJ2-5	NA	CAWGFGGGRTQYF
TRBV7-6	TRBJ2-5	NA	CASSFNSGTQETQYF
TRBV7-6	TRBJ2-3	NA	CASSLDPTPSTDTQYF
TRBV28	TRBJ2-2	NA	CASRLAGGPGELFF
TRBV5-1	TRBJ1-6	NA	CASSEETVSPLHF
TRBV19	TRBJ1-1	NA	CASRFRQGTGIVMNTEAFF
TRBV9	TRBJ2-7	NA	CASPWGGARPYEQYF
TRBV19	TRBJ2-7	NA	CASSMGAGGKSEQYF
TRBV5-4	TRBJ1-4	NA	CASSTQGGDEKLFF
TRBV15	TRBJ1-1	NA	CATSARGTLKAFF
TRBV19	TRBJ2-7	few	CASSPGTRISYEQYF
TRBV25-1	TRBJ2-7	once	CASSRAGVSEQYF
TRBV6-6	TRBJ2-7	NA	CATSMTYEQYF
TRBV19	TRBJ2-1	few	CASGQDSYNEQFF
TRBV5-1	TRBJ2-7	NA	CASSTGPGASYEQYF
TRBV4-3	TRBJ1-2	NA	CASSQEPGLYGYTF
TRBV12-5	TRBJ1-2	NA	CASGWAPTTNYGYTF
TRBV6-1	TRBJ2-7	NA	CASSRAVSGGGEQYF
TRBV23-1	TRBJ2-7	once	CASSRSGYYEQYF
TRBV6-5	TRBJ1-4	NA	CASKDPGATNEKLFF
TRBV5-1	TRBJ1-4	NA	CASSPGTGGEKLFF
TRBV11-3	TRBJ2-5	NA	CASSRGRAGGEETQYF
TRBV28	TRBJ2-3	NA	CASSTAGVTQYF
TRBV5-1	TRBJ2-2	NA	CASSSGTGPGELFF